This TCR beta chain was observed in a study of T cells in pancreatic ductal adenocarcinoma. Profiling relied on immunoSEQ multiplex PCR, and the TCRdb table lists in-frame clones only, not all of them. This table holds around 100,000 clones, roughly 96% found once. J lost 5 bases, V lost 4 bases, and 8 bases had no gene match. Per the germline V gene, CDR1 is SGHRS and CDR2 is YFSETQ. The CDR3 totals 14 residues. In the case of this clone: The antigen remains unidentified.

Selected pancreatic ductal adenocarcinoma patients had undergone surgery without neoadjuvant therapy. General study points: Tumor and blood clonality did not differ significantly, about 0.11 versus 0.072. Tumor samples had fewer productive templates and roughly 8-fold fewer unique clonotypes than blood.

The chain links TRBV5-1 to TRBJ1-1, with TRBD1 matching over 7 bases. The TCR originated in a human donor with pancreatic ductal adenocarcinoma. The sequenced sample was PBMCs. The CDR3 loop is CASSPGQVMTEAFF. The DNA for the CDR3 is TGCGCCAGCAGCCCCGGACAGGTAATGACTGAAGCTTTCTTT.